This T cell receptor (beta chain) was sequenced for a study of blood T cell repertoires in COVID-19. About the study: Researchers got acute and convalescent COVID-19 samples from the United States, Italy and Spain. PBMCs, B-cell-depleted T cells, or T cells were the source of the cDNA or gDNA that made up the material.

Per the study methods: Reference gene primers were amplified, and this amplification served to estimate nucleated cell counts. Sequenced by immunoSEQ multiplex PCR; TCRdb stores in-frame clones only, minus some. V and J calls and clone size follow that table, whereas D and trimming were derived from the DNA. The table records some 160,000 clones, more than 80% of them present only once. The germline gives CDR1 GTSNPN, CDR2 SVGIG (reference sequence). This CDR3 region has 15 residues. The V segment lost 3 bases and the J segment 4 bases; nucleotides outside the gene matches: 8. The chain joins TRBV30 to TRBJ2-5; 10 bases map to TRBD2. The clonotype was recovered from a man between 60 and 70 years old with acute or convalescent COVID-19. Sequenced: peripheral blood. The CDR3 reads CAWSATGTSVETQYF. The CDR3 DNA reads as TGTGCCTGGAGCGCAACCGGGACTAGCGTAGAGACCCAGTACTTC. The variable domain in full, with the rest retrieved from reference TRBV30 and TRBJ2-5, is SQTIHQWPATLVQPVGSPLSLECTVEGTSNPNLYWYRQAAGRGLQLLFYSVGIGQISSEVPQNLSASRPQDRQFILSSKKLLLSDSGFYLCAWSATGTSVETQYFGPGTRLLVL.